A selection of T cell receptor beta chains follows, all from one sample in a study of T cell responses to AZD1222 COVID-19 vaccine. Clones were sequenced by immunoSEQ multiplex PCR, and TCRdb holds only the in-frame ones, with some missing. The repertoire holds 150,000 to 200,000 clones, with about 91% as singletons. Sequenced here: peripheral blood, sampled 28 days after the second AZD1222 dose. Source of these receptors: an adult who received the AZD1222 COVID-19 vaccine. CDR3s include the opening cysteine and the closing phenylalanine or tryptophan. Fields, in order: V gene, D gene, clone size, J gene, CDR3 DNA, CDR3 protein. D genes are given only for firm matches. Clone size is given for some rows only: seen once, a few or many times, or a class if the clone is expanded.

v_gene: TRBV7-2; d_gene: .; abundance: .; j_gene: TRBJ2-6; CDR3nt: TGTGCCAGCAGCTTAGTTCCGGACTCTGGGGCCAACGTCCTGACTTTC; CDR3aa: CASSLVPDSGANVLTF
v_gene: TRBV12-3/TRBV12-4; d_gene: .; abundance: .; j_gene: TRBJ2-7; CDR3nt: TGTGCCAGCTCTAGGACAGAGCAGTACTTC; CDR3aa: CASSRTEQYF
v_gene: TRBV4-3; d_gene: TRBD1; abundance: .; j_gene: TRBJ2-1; CDR3nt: TGCGCCAGCAGCCAGTCCTCCGGGACAGGGGATTTAAATGAGCAGTTCTTC; CDR3aa: CASSQSSGTGDLNEQFF
v_gene: TRBV5-1; d_gene: TRBD2; abundance: .; j_gene: TRBJ2-1; CDR3nt: TGCGCCAGCAGCTTAAGACTAGCGGGGGACAATGAGCAGTTCTTC; CDR3aa: CASSLRLAGDNEQFF
v_gene: TRBV19; d_gene: .; abundance: .; j_gene: TRBJ2-5; CDR3nt: TGTGCCAGTAGTCCCCCCCAGGGTTTCAGGGAGACCCAGTACTTC; CDR3aa: CASSPPQGFRETQYF
v_gene: TRBV6-5; d_gene: TRBD1; abundance: .; j_gene: TRBJ1-1; CDR3nt: TGTGCCAGCAGTTACCAGGGGGTGAACACTGAAGCTTTCTTT; CDR3aa: CASSYQGVNTEAFF
v_gene: TRBV10-3; d_gene: .; abundance: .; j_gene: TRBJ1-4; CDR3nt: TGTGCCATCCGAGAAACCGGGACAGAAAAACTGTTTTTT; CDR3aa: CAIRETGTEKLFF
v_gene: TRBV6-5; d_gene: .; abundance: .; j_gene: TRBJ2-7; CDR3nt: TGTGCCAGCAGTTACATAGTGAGGGGGGAAGAGCAGTACTTC; CDR3aa: CASSYIVRGEEQYF
v_gene: TRBV21-1; d_gene: .; abundance: once; j_gene: TRBJ2-5; CDR3nt: TGTGCCAGCAGCATTTTTTCGGCGGGGAGGTACCAAGAGACCCAGTACTTC; CDR3aa: CASSIFSAGRYQETQYF
v_gene: TRBV9; d_gene: TRBD1; abundance: few; j_gene: TRBJ1-5; CDR3nt: TGTGCCAGCAGCGCGTGGGACAGGCCCCATAGCAATCAGCCCCAGCATTTT; CDR3aa: CASSAWDRPHSNQPQHF
v_gene: TRBV5-1; d_gene: TRBD2; abundance: .; j_gene: TRBJ2-2; CDR3nt: TGCGCCAGCAGCCCGACTAGCGGGGGGGCCCCAACCGGGGAGCTGTTTTTT; CDR3aa: CASSPTSGGAPTGELFF
v_gene: TRBV28; d_gene: TRBD2; abundance: .; j_gene: TRBJ2-3; CDR3nt: TGTGCCAGCAGATCTCTCCCAGGCATGGGACTAGCGGGGGCCCGGAAAGATACGCAGTATTTT; CDR3aa: CASRSLPGMGLAGARKDTQYF
v_gene: TRBV30; d_gene: .; abundance: .; j_gene: TRBJ1-4; CDR3nt: TGTGCCTGGAGGGATACAGGGAAGCTTAATGAAAAACTGTTTTTT; CDR3aa: CAWRDTGKLNEKLFF
v_gene: TRBV10-3; d_gene: TRBD1; abundance: .; j_gene: TRBJ2-7; CDR3nt: TGTGCCACCGGGGACAGGGAATACGAGCAGTACTTC; CDR3aa: CATGDREYEQYF
v_gene: TRBV29-1; d_gene: TRBD1; abundance: .; j_gene: TRBJ2-4; CDR3nt: TGCAGCGCTATGCGACAGGGCCAAAACATTCAGTACTTC; CDR3aa: CSAMRQGQNIQYF
v_gene: TRBV7-9; d_gene: .; abundance: .; j_gene: TRBJ1-1; CDR3nt: TGTGCCAGCAGCTTAGTGCGGGGCATGAACACTGAAGCTTTCTTT; CDR3aa: CASSLVRGMNTEAFF
v_gene: TRBV6-5; d_gene: .; abundance: .; j_gene: TRBJ1-3; CDR3nt: TGTGCCAGCAGGGGGGGGACCTCTGGAAACACCATATATTTT; CDR3aa: CASRGGTSGNTIYF
v_gene: TRBV19; d_gene: TRBD2; abundance: .; j_gene: TRBJ2-2; CDR3nt: TGTGCCAGTAGTACAGACTTAGCGGGGTTGAACACCGGGGAGCTGTTTTTT; CDR3aa: CASSTDLAGLNTGELFF
v_gene: TRBV15; d_gene: .; abundance: few; j_gene: TRBJ1-4; CDR3nt: TGTGCCACCAGGGCGGCCGGGGTCCGCCATGAAAAACTGTTTTTT; CDR3aa: CATRAAGVRHEKLFF
v_gene: TRBV5-4; d_gene: .; abundance: .; j_gene: TRBJ2-7; CDR3nt: TGTGCCAGCAGCCCCGGAAGCTCCTACGAGCAGTACTTC; CDR3aa: CASSPGSSYEQYF
v_gene: TRBV6-5; d_gene: .; abundance: .; j_gene: TRBJ2-7; CDR3nt: TGTGCCAGCAGTTCGACAGAACTGTCCTTCGAGCAGTACTTC; CDR3aa: CASSSTELSFEQYF
v_gene: TRBV7-2; d_gene: .; abundance: .; j_gene: TRBJ2-1; CDR3nt: TGTGCCAGCAGCTTAGGCAGATATGAGCAGTTCTTC; CDR3aa: CASSLGRYEQFF
v_gene: TRBV5-6; d_gene: .; abundance: .; j_gene: TRBJ2-2; CDR3nt: TGTGCCAGCAGCTTGTCCCCCGGGGAGCTGTTTTTT; CDR3aa: CASSLSPGELFF
v_gene: TRBV27; d_gene: TRBD1; abundance: once; j_gene: TRBJ1-6; CDR3nt: TGTGCCAGCAGTTGGGACAGGGCTGGGAATTCACCCCTCCACTTT; CDR3aa: CASSWDRAGNSPLHF
v_gene: TRBV3-1/TRBV3-2; d_gene: .; abundance: .; j_gene: TRBJ2-5; CDR3nt: TGTGCCAGCAGCCAAGATGTGGGGCCTCGAGAGACCCAGTACTTC; CDR3aa: CASSQDVGPRETQYF
v_gene: TRBV5-6; d_gene: .; abundance: .; j_gene: TRBJ2-7; CDR3nt: TGTGCCAGCAGCCGGACAGTTGGTCACTACGAGCAGTACTTC; CDR3aa: CASSRTVGHYEQYF
v_gene: TRBV3-1/TRBV3-2; d_gene: .; abundance: .; j_gene: TRBJ2-1; CDR3nt: TGTGCCAGCAGCCAAGATCTGAGGGGGGATGAGCAGTTCTTC; CDR3aa: CASSQDLRGDEQFF
v_gene: TRBV19; d_gene: .; abundance: .; j_gene: TRBJ2-3; CDR3nt: TGTGCCAGTAGTCGCCCGACAGATATCACAGATACGCAGTATTTT; CDR3aa: CASSRPTDITDTQYF
v_gene: TRBV27; d_gene: TRBD1; abundance: .; j_gene: TRBJ2-7; CDR3nt: TGTGCCAGCAGTTTATCTGTCAGGGGGCCTCCCTACGAGCAGTACTTC; CDR3aa: CASSLSVRGPPYEQYF
v_gene: TRBV19; d_gene: .; abundance: .; j_gene: TRBJ2-1; CDR3nt: TGTGCCAGTAGTATAGTGACCCTAGCGTCGGGGAATGAGCAGTTCTTC; CDR3aa: CASSIVTLASGNEQFF
v_gene: TRBV11-2; d_gene: .; abundance: .; j_gene: TRBJ2-7; CDR3nt: TGTGCCAGCAGCCCCACCTTTGGCAGCAACCACGAGCAGTACTTC; CDR3aa: CASSPTFGSNHEQYF
v_gene: TRBV29-1; d_gene: .; abundance: .; j_gene: TRBJ2-7; CDR3nt: TGCAGCGTTGAAAACCAGAACGAGCAGTACTTC; CDR3aa: CSVENQNEQYF
v_gene: TRBV29-1; d_gene: TRBD1; abundance: .; j_gene: TRBJ1-1; CDR3nt: TGCAGCGTGTGGACAGGGCGGGCTTTCTTT; CDR3aa: CSVWTGRAFF
v_gene: TRBV7-2; d_gene: .; abundance: .; j_gene: TRBJ1-5; CDR3nt: TGTGCCAGCAGCCCCTTCCTTAATAGCAATCAGCCCCAGCATTTT; CDR3aa: CASSPFLNSNQPQHF
v_gene: TRBV11-3; d_gene: TRBD1; abundance: .; j_gene: TRBJ2-7; CDR3nt: TGTGCCAGCAGCCGCCGGGACAGCTCCTACGAGCAGTACTTC; CDR3aa: CASSRRDSSYEQYF
v_gene: TRBV7-2; d_gene: .; abundance: few; j_gene: TRBJ1-5; CDR3nt: TGTGCCAGCAGCCCTGCTGGGGGCAGCAATCAGCCCCAGCATTTT; CDR3aa: CASSPAGGSNQPQHF
v_gene: TRBV5-1; d_gene: .; abundance: .; j_gene: TRBJ1-2; CDR3nt: TGCGCCAGCAGACCCGGGGGCTATGGCTACACCTTC; CDR3aa: CASRPGGYGYTF
v_gene: TRBV5-4; d_gene: TRBD1; abundance: .; j_gene: TRBJ1-6; CDR3nt: TGTGCCAGCAGCTTGGGGGGACAGCCCGACGGCACCCTCCACTTT; CDR3aa: CASSLGGQPDGTLHF
v_gene: TRBV19; d_gene: .; abundance: few; j_gene: TRBJ2-7; CDR3nt: TGTGCCAGTAGTATTCAGGGCTCCTACGAGCAGTACTTC; CDR3aa: CASSIQGSYEQYF
v_gene: TRBV30; d_gene: .; abundance: once; j_gene: TRBJ2-2; CDR3nt: TGTGCCTGGAGTGTTTTGTCCCCCGGGGAGCTGTTTTTT; CDR3aa: CAWSVLSPGELFF
v_gene: TRBV3-1/TRBV3-2; d_gene: .; abundance: .; j_gene: TRBJ2-3; CDR3nt: TGTGCCAGCAGCCAAGAAGAATCTAAGTGGGGGGTGCGGTATTTT; CDR3aa: CASSQEESKWGVRYF